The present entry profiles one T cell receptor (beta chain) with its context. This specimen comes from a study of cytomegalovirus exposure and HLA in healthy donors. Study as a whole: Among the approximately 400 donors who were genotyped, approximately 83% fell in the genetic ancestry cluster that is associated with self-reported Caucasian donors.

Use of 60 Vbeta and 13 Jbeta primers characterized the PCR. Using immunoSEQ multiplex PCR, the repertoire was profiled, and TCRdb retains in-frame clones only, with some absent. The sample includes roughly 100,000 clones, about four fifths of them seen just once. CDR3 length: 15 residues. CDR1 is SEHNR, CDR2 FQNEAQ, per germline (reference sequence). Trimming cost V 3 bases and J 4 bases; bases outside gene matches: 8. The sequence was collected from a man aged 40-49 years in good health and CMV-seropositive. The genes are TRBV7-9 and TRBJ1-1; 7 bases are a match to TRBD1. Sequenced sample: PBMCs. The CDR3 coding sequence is TGTGCCAGCAGCTTTCAGACAGGGTCGGGCACTGAAGCTTTCTTT. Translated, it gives CASSFQTGSGTEAFF.